This T cell receptor beta chain emerged from a study of OX40 agonist ivuxolimab in advanced cancers. In the study overall: Ivuxolimab was an agonistic, fully human IgG2 monoclonal antibody directed against OX40 (CD134), a costimulatory receptor. Intravenous ivuxolimab was administered to patients every 2 weeks at six dose levels: 0.01, 0.1, 0.3, 1.5, 3 and 10 mg/kg. Among the 50 to 55 dose-escalation patients, around 19 had hepatocellular carcinoma, about 15 melanoma, 9 renal cell carcinoma and 9 head and neck cancer. In the dose-escalation cohort, approximately 82% of patients were male, and the mean age was around 60 years with a range of roughly 20 to 80. Prior anti-PD-1, anti-PD-L1 or anti-CTLA-4 therapy was permitted, and roughly two fifths of dose-escalation patients had received checkpoint inhibitors. Partial responses occurred in three dose-escalation patients, of whom one had hepatocellular carcinoma and two had cutaneous melanoma. Peripheral TCRbeta sequencing was intended to test whether TCR sequence diversity was altered and clonal T-cell expansion was caused by ivuxolimab. The paper covers the monotherapy dose-escalation part of the phase I ivuxolimab trial, which included N = 52 patients.

Taken from cysteine to phenylalanine, the CDR3 has 15 residues. The read is trimmed to its CDR3 DNA, 45 bases read in frame from base 1. CDR1 is given as KGHSH and CDR2 as LQKENI, both from the germline V gene. V has 4 bases trimmed and J has 9 bases trimmed; junction bases matching no gene number 13. As for this clone: The antigen it binds to is not known. Base qualities are not recorded, but no much larger clone differs from it by a single base.

Beyond this particular receptor, the publication reports: Partial responders in the 0.1-3.0 mg/kg groups had among the lowest normalized peripheral clonal expansion, especially among CD8+ T cells. Clonal expansion of both CD4+ and CD8+ blood T cells was observed from baseline to week 6 at doses 0.1 to 3.0 mg/kg. The antigen specificity of the peripheral T cells that underwent clonal expansion was not determined. Low levels of normalized T-cell clonal expansion were also seen in some nonresponding patients. After ivuxolimab, expanded clones were on average more numerous among CD8+ T cells than among CD4+ T cells.

The trial excluded patients who had a history of autoimmune disease or who were on systemic immunosuppression. Peripheral blood for TCR sequencing was collected from all dose cohorts at baseline, on cycle 4 day 1, and on cycle 7 day 1. Samples came from an open-label, multicenter, first-in-human phase I dose-escalation trial of ivuxolimab. Adults with locally advanced or metastatic melanoma, renal cell, hepatocellular, or head and neck squamous cell carcinoma were enrolled in the trial. Before TCR sequencing, CD4+ T cells and CD8+ T cells were sorted from peripheral blood as separate populations. Genomic DNA was extracted from sorted cells for sequencing of the TCRbeta CDR3 region. The immunoSEQ Assay was used to sequence the TCRbeta CDR3 regions. TCRdb took this table from immuneACCESS and kept in-frame rearrangements with V and J called. Such tables lack part of the clones; where checked against another copy, unresolved V genes explain under half of the gap, and the rest is unexplained. In this sample the table shows some 80,000 clones, 80% to 90% of which occur a single time. The ten largest clones capture around 0.54% of the sample.

This sequence uses TRBV18 and TRBJ2-5; TRBD1 matches 8 bases in the middle. The material was CD4+ or CD8+ T cells sorted from blood, obtained in a trial of the OX40 agonist ivuxolimab. The sequence came from an adult with an advanced solid tumor such as melanoma, head and neck, liver or kidney cancer. CDR3 protein: CASSRGTGGTEAQYF. The DNA sequence is as follows: TGTGCCAGCTCACGCGGGACAGGTGGGACCGAGGCCCAGTACTTC.